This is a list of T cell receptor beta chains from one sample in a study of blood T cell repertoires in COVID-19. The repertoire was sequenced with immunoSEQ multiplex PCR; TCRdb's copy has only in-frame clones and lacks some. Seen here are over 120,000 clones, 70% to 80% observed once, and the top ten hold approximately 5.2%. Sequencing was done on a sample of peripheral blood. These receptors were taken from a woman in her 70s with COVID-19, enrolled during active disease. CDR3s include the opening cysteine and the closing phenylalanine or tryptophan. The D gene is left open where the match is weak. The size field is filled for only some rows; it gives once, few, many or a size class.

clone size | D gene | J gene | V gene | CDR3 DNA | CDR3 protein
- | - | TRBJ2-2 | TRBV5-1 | TGCGCCAGCAGCCCTAACGCCAGGTTAGCGAACACCGGGGAGCTGTTTTTT | CASSPNARLANTGELFF
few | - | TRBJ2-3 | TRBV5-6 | TGTGCCAGCAGCTTCTTCGACAGTGTCCACACAGATACGCAGTATTTT | CASSFFDSVHTDTQYF
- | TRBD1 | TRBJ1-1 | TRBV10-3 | TGTGCCATCAGTGAGTCGGGACAGGGTGGGGCTGAAGCTTTCTTT | CAISESGQGGAEAFF
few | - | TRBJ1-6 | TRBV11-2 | TGTGCCAGCAGCTTAGATCCAGGGAGGAATTCACCCCTCCACTTT | CASSLDPGRNSPLHF
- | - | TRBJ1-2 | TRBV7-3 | TGTGCCAGCAGCTTAGGACGGACAGTTTTTAACGATGGCTACACCTTC | CASSLGRTVFNDGYTF
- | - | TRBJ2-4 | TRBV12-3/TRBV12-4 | TGTGCCAGCAGATCCGTAAACATTCAGTACTTC | CASRSVNIQYF
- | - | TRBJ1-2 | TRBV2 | TGTGCCAGCAGTGCGTTGCGGCACTATGGCTACACCTTC | CASSALRHYGYTF
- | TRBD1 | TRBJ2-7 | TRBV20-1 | TGCAGTGCTAGTAGGGACAGCAACTCCTACGAGCAGTACTTC | CSASRDSNSYEQYF
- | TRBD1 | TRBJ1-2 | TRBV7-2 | TGTGCCAGCAGCCCCCGGGCCATGGGGGGACAGCCTACTAGTTACACCTTC | CASSPRAMGGQPTSYTF
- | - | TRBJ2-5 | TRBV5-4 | TGTGCCAGCAGCTTGGTTACTTCAGAGACCCAGTACTTC | CASSLVTSETQYF
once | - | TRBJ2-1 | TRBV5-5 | TGTGCCAGCAGCTTAATGGGCAGGGACTCCTACAATGAGCAGTTCTTC | CASSLMGRDSYNEQFF
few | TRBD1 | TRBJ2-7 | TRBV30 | TGTGCCTGGAGGCTACAGGGGGTGGGCGAGCAGTACTTC | CAWRLQGVGEQYF
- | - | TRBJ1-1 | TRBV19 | TGTGCCAGTGGGGAGTCATATTACATGAACACTGAAGCTTTCTTT | CASGESYYMNTEAFF
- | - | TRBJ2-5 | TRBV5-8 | TGTGCCAGCAGCTTGGACCCCACGGTGACCCAGTACTTC | CASSLDPTVTQYF
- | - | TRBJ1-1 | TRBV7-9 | TGTGCCAGCAGCACCCGGGTCGGGAACACTGAAGCTTTCTTT | CASSTRVGNTEAFF
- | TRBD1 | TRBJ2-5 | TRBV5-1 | TGCGCCAGCAGCGCCGGGACAGGGGATCTGGAGACCCAGTACTTC | CASSAGTGDLETQYF
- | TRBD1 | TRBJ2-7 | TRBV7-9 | TGTGCCAGCAGCTTGGGTTCAGGTCAGGGGGCGCGGGGCGAGCAGTACTTC | CASSLGSGQGARGEQYF
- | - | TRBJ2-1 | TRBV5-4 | TGTGCCAGCAGCTTGGGGCAGGGTGGTTGGAATGAGCAGTTCTTC | CASSLGQGGWNEQFF
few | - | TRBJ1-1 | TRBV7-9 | TGTGCCAGCAGCTCCGTGGGGGCGGGTGGCACTGAAGCTTTCTTT | CASSSVGAGGTEAFF
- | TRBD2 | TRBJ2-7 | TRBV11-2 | TGTGCCAGCTCCTTAGAAGCCGGGGGGTGGGGTGAGCAGTACTTC | CASSLEAGGWGEQYF